This T cell receptor (beta chain) was identified during a study of T cells in Graves' hyperthyroidism and ophthalmopathy. This clonotype was found many times. What was amplified from RNA transcripts were TCR beta CDR3 regions. HTBI primers were used for first-round RT-PCR of the TCR CDR3. TCRdb re-derived calls from the multiplex PCR reads in MiXCR, one entry per CDR3 protein. In the table there are under 350,000 distinct CDR3 sequences, about a sixth of which are singletons. V was trimmed by 4 bases and J by 4 bases, leaving 16 bases between them. This CDR3 region has 15 residues. The genes are TRBV12-3 or TRBV12-4 and TRBJ1-2; a weak D match, TRBD1 (6 bases). Sample: blood. The TCR comes from a woman in her sixties or seventies with Graves' ophthalmopathy. This CDR3 is CASSSRSTGLYGYTF. CDR3 nucleotides: TGTGCCAGCAGTTCCCGATCGACAGGACTCTATGGCTACACCTTC.